A single T cell receptor beta chain is shown here with its context. There is no known antigen for this receptor. No per-base quality is available; no much larger clone lies one base away. The donors were healthy, HIV-negative adults who had no recently reported acute infections or vaccinations. All donors were Caucasian adults living in Nashville, Tennessee, USA. CD4+ T cells were enriched by magnetic negative selection, after which naive cells were positively selected on CD45RA and the negative fraction was taken as the memory subset. Blood was collected by leukapheresis, and PBMCs were isolated by Ficoll-Histopaque density gradient centrifugation and then cryopreserved in liquid nitrogen vapor phase. Analytical flow cytometry was used to check the purity and quantity of every magnetically sorted T cell population. Genomic DNA was isolated from each sorted fraction and quantified by UV absorbance on a Nanodrop 2000c.

These data originate in a study of shared clonotypes between healthy human individuals (dated by TCRdb to about 2020). Regarding the research as a whole: Three men and a couple of women, aged 18 to 49 years, made up the cohort. For each donor, CD4 naive and CD4 memory were each given three plates, CD8 naive was given two plates, and CD8 memory was given one plate. Leukapheresis yielded between about 0.9 and 9 billion PBMCs per donor. To estimate repertoire size and how much clonotype sharing occurs between individuals, the study deeply sequenced the blood TCR repertoires of 4 to 6 healthy adults. Libraries were prepared and TCR repertoires were sequenced by different laboratories using diverse techniques, in order to increase sequencing depth and limit assay-specific biases.

TCR CDR3 regions were amplified from genomic DNA by multiplex PCR using the deep immunoSEQ assay. Extracted genomic DNA from each cell subset was spread evenly across all wells of several immunoSEQ 96-well plates, with each plate serving as a replicate. For sorted subsets, approximately 200 ng of genomic DNA, equivalent to around 31,000 T cell genomes, went into each replicate PCR. The purified libraries were quantified using a Qubit 3.0 fluorometer, sized with a Bioanalyzer 2100, and then quantified again using the KAPA Library Quantification kit. Each immunoSEQ 96-well plate was sequenced on its own single-read 150-cycle Illumina NextSeq 550 flow cell. From the authors' description of their analysis: Because the immunoSEQ output held only junctional sequences and lacked quality scores, the filtering could not match the filtering applied to full-length reads. Sequences were annotated with PyIR, a Python wrapper for IgBLAST v1.9, and V/J genes and CDR3 were assigned using IMGT germline references. Reads were removed for weak V/J assignments (E-value above 1e-6), missing CDR3, stop codons, out-of-frame junctions, or ambiguous translated residues. V3J clonotypes were defined as sequences sharing an identical inferred V gene, J gene, and CDR3 amino acid sequence. Percentage overlap between repertoires was calculated by dividing the number of shared unique clonotypes by the size of the smaller repertoire. Repertoire richness was assessed with RTK rarefaction, the Chao1 estimator, and Recon v2.1 estimates of unobserved clonotypes. Generation probabilities were computed with OLGA for all TCRbeta clonotypes obtained by the gDNA method from a handful of donors. The table comes from immuneACCESS by way of TCRdb, which keeps in-frame sequences with V and J called. Part of the clones is missing from these tables; in studies checked, under half for an unresolved V gene and the rest for unknown reasons. V and J calls and clone size come straight from that table; D and trimming were deduced from the DNA. This sample holds roughly 1.5 million clones; 98% were observed only once. The leading ten clones occupy around 0.47% of the sample.

The CDR3, from cysteine to phenylalanine, totals 16 residues. Of all the DNA, just the CDR3 is kept, 48 bases in frame from base 1. The germline V end is reduced by 1 base and the J end by 1 base; junction bases left unmatched: 4. Per the germline V gene, SGHRS is the CDR1 and YFSETQ is the CDR2. General conclusions and limits of the study: Clonotypes shared by all four sorted-subset donors showed higher generation probabilities than non-shared clonotypes. Based on pairwise subsampling, the degree of clonotype sharing among donors was expected to be affected by sequencing depth. The genetic and exposure-history diversity represented was limited by the small number of donors. Incomplete sequencing was indicated by rarefaction of sorted-subset datasets, despite the large sequencing depth. Sampling was restricted to blood, and TCR repertoires in tissues likely differ from the TCR repertoires found in blood. Naive subsets generally had larger estimated clonotype richness than memory subsets. Sharing across four donors was observed for roughly 5.4% of naive CD4, less than 4% of naive CD8, around 2.5% of memory CD4, and about 0.39% of memory CD8 clonotypes.

The V gene is TRBV5-1 and the J gene is TRBJ2-2; TRBD2 fits 7 bases in the junction. Sequencing was done on a sample of naive CD4+ T cells sorted from blood. Reading the label with the study, this specimen's cell subset or site is: CD45RA+ positively selected. The sequence was obtained from a man between 25 and 39 years old in good health. In nucleotide form, the sequence is TGCGCCAGCAGCTTGTGGACGGGAGGGAACACCGGGGAGCTGTTTTTT. Its amino acids are CASSLWTGGNTGELFF.